This T cell receptor beta chain derives from a study of shared clonotypes between healthy human individuals. In the study overall: Donors consisted of a couple of women and a few men between 18 and 49. Study-level findings and limits: The naive CD4 repertoires of several donors were compared, and approximately 5% of clonotypes were shared.

There are 18 residues in the CDR3. Trimming left V 5 bases short and J 1 base short, with 20 bases between. Germline loops: CDR1 SGHVS, CDR2 FNYEAQ. TCRdb's table, derived via immunoSEQ multiplex PCR, lists solely in-frame clones and lacks some. Of over a million clones detected, about 96% appear once; the ten largest clones hold roughly 1.1%. Turning to this clone: What it binds is not known.

The rearrangement links TRBV7-6 to TRBJ1-4; possible D gene TRBD1, 5 bases. Specimen: naive CD4+ T cells sorted from blood. Described subset: CD45RA+ positively selected. This TCR came from a man younger than 45 in good health. The CDR3 DNA follows: TGTGCCAGCAGCCGGACCCCAGGGTGGGGACTAACTAATGAAAAACTGTTTTTT. It encodes CASSRTPGWGLTNEKLFF.